These 16 T cell receptor beta chains originate from one sample sequenced in a study of blood T cell repertoires in COVID-19 (dated by TCRdb to between 2020 and 2021). The library was generated by the immunoSEQ multiplex PCR assay. TCRdb holds this immuneACCESS table with in-frame rearrangements only. Some clones are missing; in checked studies, unresolved V genes explain under half, and the rest has no known cause. The sample table shows roughly 200,000 clones, and approximately 85% are seen once. Clones ranked in the top ten supply 7% to 10% of the sample. The sample comprised PBMCs or T cells enriched from blood (not recorded which). These receptors came from a woman in her 30s who had recovered from COVID-19.

The chain joins TRBV4-1 to TRBJ2-3; 16 nucleotides match TRBD2. V shed 0 bases and J 5 bases; nucleotides not matched to a gene: 5. The CDR3 runs 18 residues. Germline V lookup: CDR1 MGHRA, CDR2 YSYEKL. CDR3: CASSQEGTSGRVRDTQYF. The CDR3 region has the DNA TGCGCCAGCAGCCAAGAGGGGACTAGCGGGAGGGTCAGAGATACGCAGTATTTT.

The chain has TRBV19 and TRBJ2-1; 14 bases match TRBD2. Per the germline V gene, CDR1 is LNHDA and CDR2 is SQIVND (reference sequence). CDR3 size: 17 residues. Trimming took 6 bases from V and 6 from J; bases not matched to a gene: 10. This chain's CDR3 is CASRVGTSGSKSNEQFF. Written as DNA, the CDR3 is TGTGCCAGTAGAGTTGGGACTAGCGGGAGTAAGTCCAATGAGCAGTTCTTC.

This clone was picked up one time. The rearrangement uses TRBV28 and TRBJ1-2, with D tentatively TRBD1 (6 bases). Trimming left V 6 bases short and J 5 bases short, with 16 bases between. CDR1 and CDR2 (germline): MDHEN, SYDVKM. This CDR3 comprises 14 residues. The CDR3 spells CASSPRGIGYGYTF. The DNA for the CDR3 is TGTGCCAGCAGCCCTAGGGGGATAGGGTATGGCTACACCTTC.

The chain has TRBV7-2 and TRBJ2-3; no reliable D call. This CDR3 comprises 15 residues. V was pared by 3 bases and J by 0 bases, with 10 bases between. Germline values: CDR1 SGHTA, CDR2 FQGNSA. The CDR3 sequence: CASSLPRSSTDTQYF. Written as DNA, the CDR3 is TGTGCCAGCAGCTTGCCGCGGAGTAGCACAGATACGCAGTATTTT. The full variable domain, with the rest looked up from reference TRBV7-2 and TRBJ2-3, is GAGVSQSPSNKVTEKGKDVELRCDPISGHTALYWYRQSLGQGLEFLIYFQGNSAPDKSGLPSDRFSAERTGGSVSTLTIQRTQQEDSAVYLCASSLPRSSTDTQYFGPGTRLTVL.

The rearrangement links TRBV3-1 (or the pseudogene TRBV3-2) to TRBJ2-4; TRBD2 might be the D (5 bases). The CDR3 is 14 amino acids. V was shortened by 4 bases and J by 6 bases, with 13 bases between the two germline ends. Germline lookup yields CDR1 LGHDT and CDR2 YNNKEL (reference sequence). CDR3 DNA: TGTGCCAGCAGCCGAGAGGTCGGGGTAAACATTCAGTACTTC. Its translation: CASSREVGVNIQYF.

This clone was found once. The chain joins TRBV5-1 to TRBJ2-2, with D perhaps matching TRBD2 (5 bases). CDR1 and CDR2 (germline): SGHRS, YFSETQ. V was pared by 7 bases and J by 0 bases, with 16 bases between. The CDR3 loop spans 16 amino acids. Here the CDR3 reads CASGPTAASNTGELFF. The CDR3 coding sequence is TGCGCCAGCGGACCAACAGCGGCCTCGAACACCGGGGAGCTGTTTTTT.

The V and J genes are TRBV5-5 and TRBJ1-6; D is undetermined. Germline CDR1 SGHKS, CDR2 YYEKEE (reference sequence). The CDR3 is made up of 14 amino acids. V was pared by 4 bases and J by 7 bases, with 12 bases between. CDR3 loop: CASSPPPLNSPLHF. The CDR3 bases are TGTGCCAGCAGCCCCCCGCCCCTAAATTCACCCCTCCACTTT.

The V call is TRBV13, the J call TRBJ2-5, with 9 bases that match TRBD2. J was trimmed by 4 bases and V by 1 base; bases with no gene match: 7. The germline CDR1 and CDR2 sequences are PRHDT and FYEKMQ (reference sequence). This CDR3 comprises 16 residues. The CDR3 region is CASSLVAGGPRETQYF. For the CDR3, the DNA is TGTGCCAGCAGCTTAGTGGCGGGAGGGCCTCGAGAGACCCAGTACTTC. The full variable domain, completed using reference TRBV13 and TRBJ2-5, is AAGVIQSPRHLIKEKRETATLKCYPIPRHDTVYWYQQGPGQDPQFLISFYEKMQSDKGSIPDRFSAQQFSDYHSELNMSSLELGDSALYFCASSLVAGGPRETQYFGPGTRLLVL.

The V gene is TRBV2, the J gene TRBJ2-3, with D possibly TRBD1 on 6 matching bases. This CDR3 comprises 14 residues. CDR1 and CDR2 (germline): SNHLY, FYNNEI. V was cut by 7 bases and J by 4 bases, with 15 bases left in between. CDR3 DNA: TGTGCCAGCATCTTACAGGGCGCTTCAGATACGCAGTATTTT. This gives the protein CASILQGASDTQYF.

The chain has TRBV4-2 and TRBJ2-2; TRBD1 agrees at 7 bases. Trimming cost V 6 bases and J 5 bases; bases outside gene matches: 12. Germline CDR1 is LGHNA and CDR2 is YNFKEQ. The CDR3 contains 16 residues. CDR3 protein: CASRSRGQPETGELFF. CDR3 DNA sequence: TGTGCCAGCAGAAGTAGGGGACAGCCAGAGACCGGGGAGCTGTTTTTT.

J is TRBJ2-1 and V is TRBV4-1, with a weak D call TRBD2 (5 bases). Germline assignment: CDR1 MGHRA and CDR2 YSYEKL. This CDR3 has 19 amino acids. Trimming removed 2 bases from V and 5 bases from J, with 25 bases in between. CDR3 loop: CASSQPPTRTPRGNNEQFF. Written as DNA, the CDR3 is TGCGCCAGCAGCCAACCACCTACAAGGACCCCCCGAGGGAACAATGAGCAGTTCTTC.

The rearrangement uses TRBV9 and TRBJ2-5; 8 positions match TRBD2. The CDR3 runs 14 residues. Germline loops: CDR1 SGDLS, CDR2 YYNGEE. The V and J ends lost 3 bases and 5 bases, in that order; junction bases with no gene match: 6. The CDR3 loop is CASSGSGLVETQYF. The DNA of the CDR3 is TGTGCCAGCAGCGGCTCGGGACTAGTGGAGACCCAGTACTTC.

The V gene is TRBV4-2, the J gene TRBJ1-1; D is ambiguous. Looked up from germline, CDR1 is LGHNA and CDR2 is YNFKEQ. V was clipped by 1 base and J by 6 bases, with 9 bases between them. The CDR3 loop spans 13 amino acids. The CDR3 protein is CASSQGVRSEAFF. The CDR3, as DNA: TGTGCCAGCAGCCAAGGCGTGAGATCTGAAGCTTTCTTT.

This clone was found a few times. The chain couples TRBV3-1 (or the pseudogene TRBV3-2) to TRBJ1-6; TRBD1 might be the D (5 bases). Germline V gene lookup returns CDR1 LGHDT and CDR2 YNNKEL (reference sequence). Trimming removed 7 bases at V and 0 bases at J, with 16 bases between. CDR3 length: 17 amino acids. In DNA, the CDR3 is TGTGCCAGCACCCAGGGTGGCGGCAGCTCCTATAATTCACCCCTCCACTTT. It encodes CASTQGGGSSYNSPLHF.

This sequence joins TRBV5-1 and TRBJ2-1, with a possible D match to TRBD1 (6 bases). Trimming removed 3 bases at V and 13 bases at J, with 14 bases between. This CDR3 region has 12 residues. The germline CDR1 and CDR2 sequences are SGHRS and YFSETQ. CDR3 residues: CASSSTDRRQFF. CDR3 nucleotide sequence: TGCGCCAGCAGCTCCACTGACAGGCGTCAGTTCTTC.

The chain recombines TRBV5-4 with TRBJ2-1; TRBD2 aligns across 7 bases. This CDR3 comprises 15 residues. Losses at the gene ends were 4 bases for V and 1 base for J; bases not matched to a gene: 5. Germline lookup yields CDR1 SGHNT and CDR2 YYREEE (reference sequence). The CDR3 nucleotides read TGTGCCAGCAGCCAAGAAGCGGGATCCTACAATGAGCAGTTCTTC. Its protein product is CASSQEAGSYNEQFF.